Given below is one T cell receptor beta chain in context. Its target is unknown. Deletions cut 3 bases from V and 11 bases from J, with 10 bases between. Germline V lookup: CDR1 MDHEN, CDR2 SYDVKM. The CDR3 sequence is 12 residues long. The data stem from a study of blood T cells in healthy people across ages. Broader study findings: Long-lived donors carried more naive CD4+ cells and greater diversity than aged donors.

Next came a second PCR, run for roughly 6 to 11 cycles, which used a sample-barcoded 5' primer along with a J-beta primer mix. Each cDNA molecule was tagged by a template-switch adaptor that had 12 random nucleotides. TCRdb analysed the 5' RACE reads with MiXCR anew, one entry per CDR3 protein. The sample includes about 1.4 million distinct CDR3 sequences, roughly 59% of them seen just once. The origin of this receptor is a man younger than 35 in good health. V gene TRBV28 combines with J gene TRBJ1-4; D is undetermined. Sequenced input: blood. The CDR3 reads CASSFAVGKLFF. For the CDR3, the DNA is TGTGCCAGCAGTTTTGCCGTCGGGAAACTGTTTTTT.